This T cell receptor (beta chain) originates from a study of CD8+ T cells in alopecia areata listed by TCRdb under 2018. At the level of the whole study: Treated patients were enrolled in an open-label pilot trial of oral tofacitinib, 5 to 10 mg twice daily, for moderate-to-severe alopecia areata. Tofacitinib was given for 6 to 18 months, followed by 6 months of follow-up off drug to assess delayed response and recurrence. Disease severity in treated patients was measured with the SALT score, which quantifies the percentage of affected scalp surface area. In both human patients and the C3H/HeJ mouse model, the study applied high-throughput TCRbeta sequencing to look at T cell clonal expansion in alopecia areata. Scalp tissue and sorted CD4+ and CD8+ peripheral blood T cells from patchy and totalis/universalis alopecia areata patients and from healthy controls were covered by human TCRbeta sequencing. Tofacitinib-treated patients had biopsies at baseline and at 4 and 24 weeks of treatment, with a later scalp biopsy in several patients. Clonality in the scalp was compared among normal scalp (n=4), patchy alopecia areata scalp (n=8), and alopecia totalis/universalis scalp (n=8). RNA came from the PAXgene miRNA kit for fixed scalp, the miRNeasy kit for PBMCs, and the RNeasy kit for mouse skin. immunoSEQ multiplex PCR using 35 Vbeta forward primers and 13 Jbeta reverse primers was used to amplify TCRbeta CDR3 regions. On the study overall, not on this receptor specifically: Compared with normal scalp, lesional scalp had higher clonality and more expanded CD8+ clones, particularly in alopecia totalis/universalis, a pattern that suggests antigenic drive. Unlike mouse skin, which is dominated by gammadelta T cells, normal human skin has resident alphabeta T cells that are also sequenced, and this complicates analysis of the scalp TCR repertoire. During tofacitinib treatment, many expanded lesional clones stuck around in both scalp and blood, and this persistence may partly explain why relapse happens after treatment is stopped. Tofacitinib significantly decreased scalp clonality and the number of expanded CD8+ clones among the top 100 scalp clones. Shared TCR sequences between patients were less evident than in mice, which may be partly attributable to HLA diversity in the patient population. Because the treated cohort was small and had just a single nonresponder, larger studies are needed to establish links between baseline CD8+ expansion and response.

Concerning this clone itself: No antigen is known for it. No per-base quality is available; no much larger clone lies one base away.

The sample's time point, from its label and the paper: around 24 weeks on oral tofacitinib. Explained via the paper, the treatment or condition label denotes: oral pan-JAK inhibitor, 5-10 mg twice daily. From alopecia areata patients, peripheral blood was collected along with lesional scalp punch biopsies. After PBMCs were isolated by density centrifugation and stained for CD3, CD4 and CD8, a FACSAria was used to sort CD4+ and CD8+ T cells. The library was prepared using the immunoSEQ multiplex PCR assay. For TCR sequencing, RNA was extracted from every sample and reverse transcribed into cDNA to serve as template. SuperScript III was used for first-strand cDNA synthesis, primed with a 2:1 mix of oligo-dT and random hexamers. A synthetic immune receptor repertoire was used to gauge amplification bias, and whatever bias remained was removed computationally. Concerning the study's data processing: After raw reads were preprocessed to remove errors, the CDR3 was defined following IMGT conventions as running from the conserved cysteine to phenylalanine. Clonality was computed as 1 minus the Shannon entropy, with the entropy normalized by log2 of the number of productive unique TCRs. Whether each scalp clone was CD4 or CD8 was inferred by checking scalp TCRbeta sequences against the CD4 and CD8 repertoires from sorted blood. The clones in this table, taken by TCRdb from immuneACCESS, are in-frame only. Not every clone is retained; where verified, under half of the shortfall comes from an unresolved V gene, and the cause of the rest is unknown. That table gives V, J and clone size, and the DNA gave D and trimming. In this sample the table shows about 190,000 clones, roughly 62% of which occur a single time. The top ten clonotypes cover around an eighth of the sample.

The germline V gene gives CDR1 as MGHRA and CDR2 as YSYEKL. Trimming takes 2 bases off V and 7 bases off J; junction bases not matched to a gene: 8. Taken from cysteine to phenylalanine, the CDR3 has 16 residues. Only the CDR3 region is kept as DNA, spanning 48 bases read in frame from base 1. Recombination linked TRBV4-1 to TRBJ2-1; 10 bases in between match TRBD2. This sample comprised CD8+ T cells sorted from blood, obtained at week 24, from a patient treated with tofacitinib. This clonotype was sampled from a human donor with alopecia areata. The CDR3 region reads CASSQLLAGAGNEQFF. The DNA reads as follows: TGCGCCAGCAGCCAACTCCTAGCGGGAGCGGGGAATGAGCAGTTCTTC.